This T cell receptor (beta chain) is drawn from a study of blood T cell repertoires in COVID-19. About the research overall: COVID-19 samples collected from the United States, Italy and Spain covered acute and convalescent phases. The analysed material was cDNA or gDNA that came from T cells, B-cell-depleted T cells, or PBMCs.

Trimming removed 5 bases from V and 6 bases from J, with 9 bases in between. CDR1 is KGHDR and CDR2 is SFDVKD in the germline V gene. This CDR3 has 12 amino acids. As originally analysed: Using reference gene primer amplification, nucleated cell counts were estimated. TCRdb's table, derived via immunoSEQ multiplex PCR, lists solely in-frame clones and lacks some. The V and J calls and clone size were taken over from that table, and D and trimming were inferred from the DNA. The repertoire holds 95,000 to 150,000 clones, with 80% as singletons. The TCR was taken from a man aged 60 to 75 with active or convalescent COVID-19. The sample taken for sequencing was peripheral blood. This rearrangement joins TRBV24-1 to TRBJ1-2, with D hard to call. The CDR3, as DNA: TGTGCCACCAGTGGGATTGGAGATGGCTACACCTTC. Its protein is CATSGIGDGYTF.